The 24 T cell receptor beta chains listed next were all sequenced from one sample in a study of cytomegalovirus exposure and HLA in healthy donors. The PCR ran on 60 Vbeta and 13 Jbeta primers. Generated by immunoSEQ multiplex PCR, the TCRdb table keeps only in-frame clones and is missing some. The top ten hold approximately 4% of the sample, which has some 150,000 clones, about three quarters seen once. Sequences were obtained from PBMCs. The receptors here all came from a middle-aged woman in good health and CMV-seronegative.

The rearrangement uses TRBV6-5 and TRBJ1-2; D is uncertain. The CDR3 length is 14 residues. The germline V and J ends were trimmed by 3 bases and 6 bases, with 14 bases remaining between them. CDR1 is MNHEY, CDR2 SVGAGI, per germline. In nucleotides, the CDR3 is TGTGCCAGCAGTTATGAAAGCGCGAGGGATGGCTACACCTTC. Its protein product is CASSYESARDGYTF.

The chain couples TRBV2 to TRBJ2-7; no definite D call. V was shortened by 3 bases and J by 4 bases, with 7 bases between the two germline ends. Germline V gives CDR1 SNHLY, CDR2 FYNNEI. There are 12 residues in the CDR3. DNA for the CDR3: TGTGCCAGCAGTGACTGGCCGTACGAGCAGTACTTC. This sequence encodes CASSDWPYEQYF.

The chain employs TRBV9 and TRBJ1-5, with TRBD1 matching 10 bases. CDR3 length equals 14 residues. Germline CDR1 is SGDLS and CDR2 is YYNGEE. The V and J ends lost 4 bases and 5 bases, in that order; junction bases with no gene match: 3. The CDR3 region is CASSLGTGDQPQHF. CDR3 DNA: TGTGCCAGCAGCCTTGGGACAGGGGATCAGCCCCAGCATTTT.

Points on this clone: Compared with germline, one end of the junction differs, possibly owing to a read error. V and J are TRBV5-1 and TRBJ1-2; D perhaps matches TRBD1 (5 bases). CDR1 is SGHRS and CDR2 is YFSETQ in the germline V gene. The CDR3 runs to 11 residues. CDR3 nucleotide sequence: TGCGCCAGCAGCTTGGGGGCAGGGAAGTTCTTC. Encoded protein: CASSLGAGKFF.

CDR3 bases: TGTGCCAGCAGTCCTGGGCAGGGCGTGGGTCGAATCACTGAAGCTTTCTTT. Residues: CASSPGQGVGRITEAFF. The V gene is TRBV28, the J gene TRBJ1-1, with D maybe TRBD1 (5 bases). Between the trimmed V and J ends, which lost 5 bases and 4 bases, there was a span of 23 bases. The CDR3 loop spans 17 amino acids. In germline, CDR1 is MDHEN, CDR2 SYDVKM.

The V call is TRBV29-1, the J call TRBJ2-2, with D perhaps matching TRBD1 (5 bases). This CDR3 comprises 14 residues. CDR1 is SQVTM, CDR2 ANQGSEA, per germline. Trimming took 4 bases from V and 2 from J, leaving 11 bases between them. CDR3 in amino acids: CSVARQTNTGELFF. The CDR3 DNA is TGCAGCGTTGCGAGACAGACAAACACCGGGGAGCTGTTTTTT.

This sequence joins TRBV6-4 and TRBJ2-3; the D gene is possibly TRBD2 (6 bases). The CDR3 is 14 residues long. V dropped 5 bases and J dropped 6 bases, with 15 bases sitting between them. Germline V gene data show CDR1 as MRHNA and CDR2 as SNTAGT. CDR3 region: CASSQTSFWDTQYF. In nucleotides, the CDR3 is TGTGCCAGCAGTCAAACTAGCTTTTGGGATACGCAGTATTTT.

This chain links TRBV4-1 with TRBJ1-1; possible D gene TRBD1, 6 bases. V gave up 0 bases and J gave up 3 bases, with 20 bases separating them. Germline V gives CDR1 MGHRA, CDR2 YSYEKL. The CDR3 extends over 18 amino acids. This CDR3 is CASSQDRSQGIVDTEAFF. The DNA of the CDR3 is TGCGCCAGCAGCCAAGATCGGTCACAGGGCATAGTTGACACTGAAGCTTTCTTT.

The rearrangement uses TRBV5-1 and TRBJ2-1; D may be TRBD2 (5 bases). This CDR3 has 14 residues. Germline V gene sequence: CDR1 SGHRS, CDR2 YFSETQ. V was clipped by 6 bases and J by 8 bases, with 18 bases between them. The CDR3 loop is CASKSEWRIHEQFF. The CDR3 DNA is TGCGCCAGCAAATCGGAGTGGAGGATCCATGAGCAGTTCTTC.

CDR3 region: CASSFTSGYEQYF. CDR3 DNA: TGTGCCAGCAGCTTTACTAGCGGCTACGAGCAGTACTTC. This sequence joins TRBV5-4 and TRBJ2-7; TRBD2 agrees at 8 bases. Germline-derived CDR1 and CDR2 are SGHNT and YYREEE (reference sequence). The ends lost 2 bases at V and 3 bases at J; junction bases unmatched: 1. This CDR3 is 13 amino acids long.

The rearrangement uses TRBV5-5 and TRBJ2-5, with D perhaps TRBD1 (7 bases). The CDR3 loop spans 14 amino acids. Germline CDR1 reads SGHKS; CDR2 reads YYEKEE (reference sequence). Trimming stripped 2 bases from V and 3 bases from J, with 11 bases between. CDR3 region: CASSFRGTEETQYF. Here the CDR3 DNA reads TGTGCCAGCAGCTTCCGGGGGACAGAAGAGACCCAGTACTTC.

DNA for the CDR3: TGCGGAGGAAGCCTAAGAGGCGGGGAGCTGTTTTTT. Translation gives CGGSLRGGELFF. The V gene is TRBV29-1, the J gene TRBJ2-2; D may be TRBD2 (5 bases). Germline loops: CDR1 SQVTM, CDR2 ANQGSEA. This CDR3 region has 12 residues.

The chain couples TRBV15 to TRBJ2-5, with 9 positions matching TRBD1. The CDR3 length is 15 residues. J gave up 4 bases and V 1 base, and 4 bases lay outside the gene matches. In germline, CDR1 is LNHNV, CDR2 YYDKDF (reference sequence). The CDR3 protein is CATSRARTGAETQYF. CDR3 coding DNA: TGTGCCACCAGCAGAGCCAGGACAGGGGCAGAGACCCAGTACTTC. The whole variable domain, remainder taken from reference TRBV15 and TRBJ2-5, is DAMVIQNPRYQVTQFGKPVTLSCSQTLNHNVMYWYQQKSSQAPKLLFHYYDKDFNNEADTPDNFQSRRPNTSFCFLDIRSPGLGDTAMYLCATSRARTGAETQYFGPGTRLLVL.

The chain uses TRBV13 and TRBJ2-7, with D maybe TRBD2 (5 bases). Germline loops: CDR1 PRHDT, CDR2 FYEKMQ (reference sequence). This CDR3 contains 14 residues. The V end lost 3 bases, the J end lost 3 bases, and 12 bases lay between the germline ends. This CDR3 is CASSFETNDYEQYF. The CDR3 DNA reads TGTGCCAGCAGCTTCGAGACTAATGACTACGAGCAGTACTTC. Together with reference TRBV13 and TRBJ2-7, the CDR3 gives the full variable domain: AAGVIQSPRHLIKEKRETATLKCYPIPRHDTVYWYQQGPGQDPQFLISFYEKMQSDKGSIPDRFSAQQFSDYHSELNMSSLELGDSALYFCASSFETNDYEQYFGPGTRLTVT.

V usage is TRBV10-3 and J usage is TRBJ2-1; 8 bases are a match to TRBD1. This CDR3 comprises 17 residues. The junction had 12 bases not matched to a gene; V was cut back by 0 bases and J by 8 bases. Germline CDR1 reads ENHRY; CDR2 reads SYGVKD. As DNA, the CDR3 is TGTGCCATCAGTGAGTCCTTATCAGGGGGCGCGAAGGATGAGCAGTTCTTC. Translation gives CAISESLSGGAKDEQFF.

The chain uses TRBV29-1 and TRBJ2-1; D is unclear. Germline CDR1 is SQVTM and CDR2 is ANQGSEA. This CDR3 has 10 residues. Trimming stripped 7 bases from V and 3 bases from J, with 4 bases between. The DNA for the CDR3 is TGCAGCGCCAACTACAATGAGCAGTTCTTC. It encodes CSANYNEQFF.

The rearrangement joins TRBV4-2 to TRBJ1-2, with D perhaps matching TRBD1 (5 bases). V was trimmed by 8 bases and J by 8 bases, leaving 21 bases between them. CDR1 is LGHNA and CDR2 is YNFKEQ in the germline V gene. The CDR3 has 14 amino acids. This chain's CDR3 is CASSLSRGEVGYTF. The DNA for the CDR3 is TGTGCCAGCTCCCTCAGCCGGGGGGAGGTCGGCTACACCTTC.

V usage is TRBV5-1 and J usage is TRBJ1-2; 9 nucleotides agree with TRBD1. Germline CDR1 reads SGHRS; CDR2 reads YFSETQ. The CDR3 has 15 amino acids. V shed 0 bases and J 1 base; nucleotides not matched to a gene: 1. The CDR3 here is CASSLDRGRNYGYTF. The CDR3 DNA reads TGCGCCAGCAGCTTGGACAGGGGGCGTAACTATGGCTACACCTTC. Combining the CDR3 with reference TRBV5-1 and TRBJ1-2 gives the whole variable domain KAGVTQTPRYLIKTRGQQVTLSCSPISGHRSVSWYQQTPGQGLQFLFEYFSETQRNKGNFPGRFSGRQFSNSRSEMNVSTLELGDSALYLCASSLDRGRNYGYTFGSGTRLTVV.

V usage is TRBV5-1 and J usage is TRBJ1-4; a weak D match, TRBD1 (6 bases). From germline, CDR1 is SGHRS and CDR2 YFSETQ. Deletions cut 3 bases from V and 5 bases from J, with 8 bases between. The CDR3 is 13 residues long. The CDR3 nucleotides read TGCGCCAGCAGCTGGACAGAGAATGAAAAACTGTTTTTT. Translated, it gives CASSWTENEKLFF.

The V and J genes are TRBV7-9 and TRBJ2-7; D remains ambiguous. The germline V and J ends were trimmed by 5 bases and 3 bases, with 11 bases remaining between them. The CDR3 sequence is 13 residues long. Germline CDR1 is SEHNR and CDR2 is FQNEAQ (reference sequence). Written as DNA, the CDR3 is TGTGCCAGCAGCCCCCCGGGTCGCTACGAGCAGTACTTC. Protein product: CASSPPGRYEQYF. The full variable domain, rest sourced from reference TRBV7-9 and TRBJ2-7, is DTGVSQNPRHKITKRGQNVTFRCDPISEHNRLYWYRQTLGQGPEFLTYFQNEAQLEKSRLLSDRFSAERPKGSFSTLEIQRTEQGDSAMYLCASSPPGRYEQYFGPGTRLTVT.

This clone was counted once. In DNA, the CDR3 is TGTGCCAGCAGCGTGGGGGAGCGGGTAGAGACCCAGTACTTC. Amino acid sequence: CASSVGERVETQYF. The chain links TRBV7-9 to TRBJ2-5, with D perhaps TRBD2 (6 bases). Germline values: CDR1 SEHNR, CDR2 FQNEAQ (reference sequence). Deletions cut 5 bases from V and 4 bases from J, with 14 bases between. The CDR3 contains 14 residues.

The rearrangement uses TRBV5-1 and TRBJ1-3; 7 bases map to TRBD1. Germline CDR1 is SGHRS and CDR2 is YFSETQ. Losses at the gene ends were 4 bases for V and 4 bases for J; bases not matched to a gene: 5. The CDR3 totals 14 residues. The CDR3 nucleotides are TGCGCCAGCAGCACCGGGGACAGCGGAAACACCATATATTTT. It specifies CASSTGDSGNTIYF.

The rearrangement uses TRBV5-4 and TRBJ1-2; D uncertain. Trimming removed 4 bases from V and 7 bases from J, with 17 bases in between. The germline V gene has CDR1 SGHNT and CDR2 YYREEE (reference sequence). The CDR3 has 14 amino acids. The CDR3 coding sequence is TGTGCCAGCAGCCCGCCCGGGGAATTCGGTGGCTACACCTTC. It translates to CASSPPGEFGGYTF.

The V and J genes are TRBV27 and TRBJ2-1, with 8 bases that match TRBD2. The V segment lost 0 bases and the J segment 7 bases; nucleotides outside the gene matches: 11. The CDR3 runs 17 residues. Germline CDR1 reads MNHEY; CDR2 reads SMNVEV (reference sequence). The DNA for the CDR3 is TGTGCCAGCAGTTTATCCCTACCGGGAGGGGGGAGGAATGAGCAGTTCTTC. As protein: CASSLSLPGGGRNEQFF.